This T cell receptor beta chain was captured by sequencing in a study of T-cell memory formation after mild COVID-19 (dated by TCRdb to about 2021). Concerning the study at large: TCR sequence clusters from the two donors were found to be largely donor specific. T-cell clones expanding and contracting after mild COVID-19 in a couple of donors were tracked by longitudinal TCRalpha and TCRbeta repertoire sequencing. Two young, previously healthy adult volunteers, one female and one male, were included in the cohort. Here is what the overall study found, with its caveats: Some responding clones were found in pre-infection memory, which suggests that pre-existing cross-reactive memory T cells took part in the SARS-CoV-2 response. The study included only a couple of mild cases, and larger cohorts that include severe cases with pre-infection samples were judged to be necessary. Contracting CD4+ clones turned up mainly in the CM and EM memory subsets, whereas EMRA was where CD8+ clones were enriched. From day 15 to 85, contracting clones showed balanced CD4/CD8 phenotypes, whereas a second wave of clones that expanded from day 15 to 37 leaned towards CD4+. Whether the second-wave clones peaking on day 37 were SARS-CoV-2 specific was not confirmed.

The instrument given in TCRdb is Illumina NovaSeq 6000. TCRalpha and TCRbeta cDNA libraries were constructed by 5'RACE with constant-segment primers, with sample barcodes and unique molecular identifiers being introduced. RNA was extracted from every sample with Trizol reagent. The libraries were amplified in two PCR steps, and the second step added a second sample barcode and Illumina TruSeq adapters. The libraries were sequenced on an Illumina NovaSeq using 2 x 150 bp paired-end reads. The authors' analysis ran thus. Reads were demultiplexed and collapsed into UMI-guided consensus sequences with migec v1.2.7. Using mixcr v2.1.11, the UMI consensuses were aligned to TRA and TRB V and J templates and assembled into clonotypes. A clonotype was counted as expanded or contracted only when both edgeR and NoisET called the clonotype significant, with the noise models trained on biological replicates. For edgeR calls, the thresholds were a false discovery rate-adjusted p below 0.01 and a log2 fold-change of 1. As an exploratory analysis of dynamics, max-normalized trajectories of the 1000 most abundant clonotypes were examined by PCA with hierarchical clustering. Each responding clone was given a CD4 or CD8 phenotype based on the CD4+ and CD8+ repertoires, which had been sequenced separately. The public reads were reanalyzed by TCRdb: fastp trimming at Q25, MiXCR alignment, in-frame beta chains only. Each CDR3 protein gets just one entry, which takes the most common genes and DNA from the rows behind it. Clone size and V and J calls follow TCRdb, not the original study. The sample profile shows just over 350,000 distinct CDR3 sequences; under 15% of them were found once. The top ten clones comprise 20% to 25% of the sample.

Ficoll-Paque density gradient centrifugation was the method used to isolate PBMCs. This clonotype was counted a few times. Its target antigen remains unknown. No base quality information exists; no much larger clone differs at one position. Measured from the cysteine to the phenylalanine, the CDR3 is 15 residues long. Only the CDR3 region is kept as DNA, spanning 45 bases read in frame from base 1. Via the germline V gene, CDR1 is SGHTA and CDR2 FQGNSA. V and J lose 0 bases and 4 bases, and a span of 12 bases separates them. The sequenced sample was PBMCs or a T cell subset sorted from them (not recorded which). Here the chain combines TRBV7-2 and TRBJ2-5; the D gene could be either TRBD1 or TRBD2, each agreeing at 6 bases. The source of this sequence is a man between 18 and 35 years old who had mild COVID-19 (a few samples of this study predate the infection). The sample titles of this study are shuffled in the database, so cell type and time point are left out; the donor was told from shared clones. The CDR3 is CASSLAVGGAETQYF. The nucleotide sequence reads TGTGCCAGCAGCTTAGCCGTGGGGGGCGCAGAGACCCAGTACTTC.